Listed below are T cell receptor beta chains from one sample, sequenced in a study of blood T cell repertoires in COVID-19. Sequenced by immunoSEQ multiplex PCR; TCRdb stores in-frame clones only, minus some. This sample has roughly 97,000 clones, with around 80% found just once. The sample taken for sequencing was peripheral blood. Receptor source: a man in his 70s with acute or convalescent COVID-19. Each CDR3 is given with its conserved first and last residue. A D gene is named only where the DNA matches it firmly. The size of a clone is reported for some rows only, either as once, few or many, or as a class for expanded clones.

CDR3aa,CDR3nt,d_gene,v_gene,abundance,j_gene
CASSEGQGKAFF,TGCGCCAGCAGTGAGGGACAGGGGAAAGCTTTCTTT,TRBD1,TRBV10-1,NA,TRBJ1-1
CASSLQGQGTQYF,TGTGCCAGCAGCTTACAGGGACAGGGAACGCAGTATTTT,TRBD1,TRBV7-8,few,TRBJ2-3
CASSEPVPQQFF,TGTGCCAGCAGTGAGCCAGTCCCACAGCAGTTCTTC,NA,TRBV2,NA,TRBJ2-1
CASSLGRLDSEQYF,TGTGCCAGCAGTTTGGGCAGGCTCGATTCCGAGCAGTACTTC,NA,TRBV27,few,TRBJ2-7
CASSLEPLAGTTDTQYF,TGTGCCAGCAGCCTAGAACCCCTAGCGGGAACCACAGATACGCAGTATTTT,TRBD2,TRBV6-2/TRBV6-3,NA,TRBJ2-3
CASSSTAGGLYNEQFF,TGTGCCAGCAGCTCGACGGCAGGGGGTTTATACAATGAGCAGTTCTTC,TRBD1,TRBV5-4,NA,TRBJ2-1
CASTLGSAGFSNEQFF,TGTGCCAGCACCCTGGGTTCTGCGGGATTCTCCAATGAGCAGTTCTTC,NA,TRBV5-8,NA,TRBJ2-1
CASSFSSGGPEDTQYF,TGTGCCAGCAGCTTTTCTAGCGGGGGGCCGGAAGATACGCAGTATTTT,TRBD2,TRBV9,NA,TRBJ2-3
CASSLGQGAIKDTQYF,TGCGCCAGCAGCTTGGGACAGGGGGCAATAAAAGATACGCAGTATTTT,TRBD1,TRBV5-1,NA,TRBJ2-3
CASSLPGGTEAFF,TGTGCCAGCAGCCTCCCAGGGGGCACTGAAGCTTTCTTT,TRBD1,TRBV28,NA,TRBJ1-1
CASSITSGQPEAFF,TGTGCCAGTAGTATCACCTCGGGACAGCCTGAAGCTTTCTTT,TRBD1,TRBV19,many,TRBJ1-1
CASSSTRGRDTEAFF,TGTGCCAGCAGTTCGACCAGGGGTAGAGACACTGAAGCTTTCTTT,NA,TRBV4-2,NA,TRBJ1-1
CASSPPGDTEAFF,TGTGCCAGCAGCCCCCCCGGGGACACTGAAGCTTTCTTT,NA,TRBV7-3,NA,TRBJ1-1
CASRIDRDSYGYTF,TGTGCCAGTAGGATTGACAGGGATTCCTATGGCTACACCTTC,TRBD1,TRBV19,once,TRBJ1-2
CASRGNRDGYTF,TGTGCCAGCAGGGGTAATCGGGATGGCTACACCTTC,NA,TRBV12-3/TRBV12-4,NA,TRBJ1-2
CASSLVGAGREQYF,TGTGCCAGCAGCTTGGTTGGAGCGGGACGCGAGCAGTACTTC,TRBD2,TRBV5-5,NA,TRBJ2-7
CASSSILAGGGDEQFF,TGTGCCAGCAGTAGTATCCTAGCGGGAGGGGGGGATGAGCAGTTCTTC,TRBD2,TRBV27,NA,TRBJ2-1
CSASIITGDPDTQYF,TGCAGTGCTAGTATCATTACGGGAGACCCAGATACGCAGTATTTT,NA,TRBV20-1,NA,TRBJ2-3
CASSQDDAVPTGELFF,TGTGCCAGCAGCCAAGATGATGCGGTTCCCACCGGGGAGCTGTTTTTT,NA,TRBV3-1/TRBV3-2,NA,TRBJ2-2
CASSMSSYNEQFF,TGTGCCAGTAGTATGAGCTCCTACAATGAGCAGTTCTTC,NA,TRBV19,medium-sized,TRBJ2-1
CASSFGPARLAGGDEQFF,TGTGCCAGCAGCTTTGGGCCGGCTAGACTAGCGGGGGGCGATGAGCAGTTCTTC,TRBD2,TRBV5-4,NA,TRBJ2-1
CASSYSSGVGPQHF,TGTGCCAGCAGTTACTCTTCAGGGGTAGGGCCCCAGCATTTT,NA,TRBV6-5,NA,TRBJ1-5
CASSPGVAGDRAYNEQFF,TGTGCCAGCAGCCCGGGGGTAGCGGGAGATCGAGCCTACAATGAGCAGTTCTTC,TRBD2,TRBV11-2,NA,TRBJ2-1
CATSDLPREREVVCQPQHF,TGTGCCACCAGTGATTTGCCACGGGAACGGGAAGTAGTTTGTCAGCCCCAGCATTTT,NA,TRBV24-1,NA,TRBJ1-5
CASSLDHRGSNQPQHF,TGCGCCAGCAGCTTGGATCACAGGGGTAGCAATCAGCCCCAGCATTTT,TRBD1,TRBV5-1,NA,TRBJ1-5
CASTRGGFYYGYTF,TGTGCCAGCACCCGGGGAGGGTTTTACTATGGCTACACCTTC,NA,TRBV6-6,NA,TRBJ1-2
CASSLALYRFLGIRGQYF,TGTGCCAGCAGCTTGGCCCTTTACAGGTTTCTCGGCATTCGCGGGCAGTATTTT,NA,TRBV7-9,NA,TRBJ2-3